This T cell receptor (beta chain) derives from a study of cytomegalovirus exposure and HLA in healthy donors. In nominal health when sampled, donors likely had unrecorded immune exposures nonetheless. Findings and caveats of the study: Looking again later, the authors saw that most CMV-associated TCR beta chains seemed HLA-restricted. Later genetic work tied a missense DCLRE1C variant to beta-chain V and J trimming.

A word on this clone: Its specificity is unknown.

The PCR ran on 60 Vbeta and 13 Jbeta primers. Sequenced by immunoSEQ multiplex PCR; TCRdb stores in-frame clones only, minus some. The sample has over 150,000 clones; about 81% are singletons. Per the germline V gene, CDR1 is MNHNS and CDR2 is SASEGT. Trimming pared 6 bases from V and 4 bases from J, leaving 15 bases between. The CDR3 length is 15 residues. The chain is built from TRBV6-1 and TRBJ1-4; perhaps TRBD1 as D (6 bases). Sequences were obtained from PBMCs. The receptor's source is a woman aged 18-29 years in good health and CMV-seronegative. DNA for the CDR3: TGTGCCAGCAGCCAAGGGGGAGGGGATAATGAAAAACTGTTTTTT. It codes for CASSQGGGDNEKLFF.